This T cell receptor (beta chain) stems from a study of blood T cell repertoires in COVID-19. Overall study context: COVID-19 samples collected from the United States, Italy and Spain covered acute and convalescent phases.

V lost 0 bases and J 0 bases, leaving 8 bases between the germline ends. This CDR3 contains 15 residues. The germline V gene encodes CDR1 MNHEY and CDR2 SVGAGI. Methods used by the authors: Estimated nucleated cell counts came from reference gene primer amplification. Sequencing was performed with immunoSEQ multiplex PCR; in TCRdb, only in-frame clones are kept and a portion is missing. That table is the source of V, J and clone size, and D and trimming were worked out from the DNA. The repertoire holds about 200,000 clones, with 70% to 90% as singletons. Participants, roughly 18 to 100 years old, spanned approximately 25 US areas.

The rearrangement links TRBV6-5 to TRBJ1-2, with no clear D. This TCR was recovered from a middle-aged woman with acute COVID-19. Sequenced material: PBMCs or T cells enriched from blood (not recorded which). The chain's CDR3 is CASSYSGQANYGYTF. The CDR3 DNA sequence: TGTGCCAGCAGTTACTCCGGCCAGGCTAACTATGGCTACACCTTC.